This is a list of T cell receptor beta chains from one sample in a study of blood T cell repertoires in COVID-19. Measured with immunoSEQ multiplex PCR; TCRdb has only the in-frame clones, and not every one. The sample consists of roughly 61,000 clones, 90% of them appearing once. The sequenced sample consisted of peripheral blood. The receptors shown here come from a man at least 80 years old with acute or convalescent COVID-19. Both conserved end residues are trimmed from each CDR3. A D gene is named only where the DNA matches it firmly.

d_gene,v_gene,CDR3aa
.,TRBV5-1,ASSLDRPNEKLF
TRBD1,TRBV19,ASTPGQGLYEQY
.,TRBV2,ASTREGTEAF
TRBD1,TRBV11-2,ASSLVGDRSYEQY
.,TRBV29-1,SVGRMNTEAF
TRBD1,TRBV19,ASSPRTGEFNQPQH
.,TRBV25-1,ASALDSSYEQY
.,TRBV25-1,ASSERLAADGNQPQH
.,TRBV4-1,ASSLQGGGFNEKLF
TRBD2,TRBV5-1,ASSQTSGGGETQY
.,TRBV7-6,ASSYRDMNTEAF
TRBD1,TRBV3-1/TRBV3-2,ASSLDWTGSNSPLH
TRBD2,TRBV9,ASSVQRTSGGPGELF
TRBD1,TRBV13,ASSPPRDSSGANVLT
.,TRBV6-6,ASSGGSNQPQH